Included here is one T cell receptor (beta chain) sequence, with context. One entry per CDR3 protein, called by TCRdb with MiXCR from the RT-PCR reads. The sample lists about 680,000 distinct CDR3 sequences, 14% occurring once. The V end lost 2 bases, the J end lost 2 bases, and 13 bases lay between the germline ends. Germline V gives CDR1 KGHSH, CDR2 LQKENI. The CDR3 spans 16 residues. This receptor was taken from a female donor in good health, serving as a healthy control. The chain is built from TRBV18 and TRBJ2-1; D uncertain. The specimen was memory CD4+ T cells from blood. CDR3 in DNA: TGTGCCAGCTCACCATTCGCGGCAGACACCTACAATGAGCAGTTCTTC. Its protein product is CASSPFAADTYNEQFF.